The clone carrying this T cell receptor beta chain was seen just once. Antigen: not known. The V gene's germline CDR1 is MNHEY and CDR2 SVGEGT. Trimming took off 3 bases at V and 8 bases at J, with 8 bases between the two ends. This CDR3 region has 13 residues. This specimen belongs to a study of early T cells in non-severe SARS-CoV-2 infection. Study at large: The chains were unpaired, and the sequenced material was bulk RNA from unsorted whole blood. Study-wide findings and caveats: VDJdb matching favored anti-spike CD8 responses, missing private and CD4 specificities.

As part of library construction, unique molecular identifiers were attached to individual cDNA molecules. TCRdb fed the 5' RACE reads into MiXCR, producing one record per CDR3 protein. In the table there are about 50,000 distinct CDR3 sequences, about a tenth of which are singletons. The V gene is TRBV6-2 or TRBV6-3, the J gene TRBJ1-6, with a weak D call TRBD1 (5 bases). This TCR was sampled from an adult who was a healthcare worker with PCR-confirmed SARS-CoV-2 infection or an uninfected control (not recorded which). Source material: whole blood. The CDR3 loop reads CASSYGGDSPLHF. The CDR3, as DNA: TGTGCCAGCAGTTATGGGGGGGATTCACCCCTCCACTTT.